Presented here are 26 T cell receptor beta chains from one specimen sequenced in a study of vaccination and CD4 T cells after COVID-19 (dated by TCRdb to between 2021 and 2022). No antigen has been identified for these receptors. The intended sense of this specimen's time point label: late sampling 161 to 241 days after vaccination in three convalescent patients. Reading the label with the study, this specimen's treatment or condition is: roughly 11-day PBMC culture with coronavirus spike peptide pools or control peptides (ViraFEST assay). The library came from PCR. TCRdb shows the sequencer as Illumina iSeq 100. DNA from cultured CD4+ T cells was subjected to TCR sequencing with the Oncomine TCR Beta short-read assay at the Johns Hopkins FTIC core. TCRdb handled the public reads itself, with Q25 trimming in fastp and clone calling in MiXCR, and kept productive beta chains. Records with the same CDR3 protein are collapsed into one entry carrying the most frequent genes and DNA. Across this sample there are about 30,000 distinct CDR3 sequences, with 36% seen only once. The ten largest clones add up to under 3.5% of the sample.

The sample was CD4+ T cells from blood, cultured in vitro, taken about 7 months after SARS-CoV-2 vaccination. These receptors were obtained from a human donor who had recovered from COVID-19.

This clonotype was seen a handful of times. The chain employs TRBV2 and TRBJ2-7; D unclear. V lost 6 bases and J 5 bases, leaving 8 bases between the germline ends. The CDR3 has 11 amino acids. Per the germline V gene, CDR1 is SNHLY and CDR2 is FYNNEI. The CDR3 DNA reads TGTGCCAGCAGCCGGTCGGACGAGCAGTACTTC. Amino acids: CASSRSDEQYF.

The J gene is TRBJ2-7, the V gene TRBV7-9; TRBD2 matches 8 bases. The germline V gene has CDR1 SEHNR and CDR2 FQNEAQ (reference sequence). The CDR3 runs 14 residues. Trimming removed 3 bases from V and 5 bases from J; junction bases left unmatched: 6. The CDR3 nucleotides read TGTGCCAGCAGCTTGAGACTAGCGCCTAACGAGCAGTACTTC. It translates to CASSLRLAPNEQYF. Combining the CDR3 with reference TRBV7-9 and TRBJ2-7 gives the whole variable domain DTGVSQNPRHKITKRGQNVTFRCDPISEHNRLYWYRQTLGQGPEFLTYFQNEAQLEKSRLLSDRFSAERPKGSFSTLEIQRTEQGDSAMYLCASSLRLAPNEQYFGPGTRLTVT.

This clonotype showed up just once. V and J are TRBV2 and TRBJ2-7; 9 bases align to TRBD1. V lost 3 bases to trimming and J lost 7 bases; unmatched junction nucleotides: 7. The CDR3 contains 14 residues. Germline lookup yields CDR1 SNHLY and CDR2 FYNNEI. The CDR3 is CASSDTGTGTEQYF. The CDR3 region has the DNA TGTGCCAGCAGTGACACCGGGACAGGGACTGAGCAGTACTTC. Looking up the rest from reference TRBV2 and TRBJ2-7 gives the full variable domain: EPEVTQTPSHQVTQMGQEVILRCVPISNHLYFYWYRQILGQKVEFLVSFYNNEISEKSEIFDDQFSVERPDGSNFTLKIRSTKLEDSAMYFCASSDTGTGTEQYFGPGTRLTVT.

In DNA, the CDR3 is TGCAGTGCTAGTTCTAGCGGGAGGGTCACAGATACGCAGTATTTT. This encodes CSASSSGRVTDTQYF. J is TRBJ2-3 and V is TRBV20-1; 12 bases align to TRBD2. The CDR3 is made up of 15 amino acids. CDR1 DFQATT and CDR2 SNEGSKA come from the germline V gene (reference sequence). Trimming removed 3 bases from V and 2 bases from J; junction bases left unmatched: 3.

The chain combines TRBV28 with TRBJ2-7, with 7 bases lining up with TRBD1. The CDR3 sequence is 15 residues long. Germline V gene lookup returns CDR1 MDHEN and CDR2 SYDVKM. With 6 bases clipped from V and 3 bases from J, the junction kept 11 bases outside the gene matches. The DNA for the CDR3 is TGTGCCAGCAGGTCGACCGGGACAGCAATCTACGAGCAGTACTTC. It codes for CASRSTGTAIYEQYF.

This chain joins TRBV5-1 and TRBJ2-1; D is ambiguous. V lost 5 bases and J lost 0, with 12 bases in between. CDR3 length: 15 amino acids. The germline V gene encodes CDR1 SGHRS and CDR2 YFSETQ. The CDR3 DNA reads TGCGCCAGCAGTCTTACCGGTTCCTCCTACAATGAGCAGTTCTTC. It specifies CASSLTGSSYNEQFF. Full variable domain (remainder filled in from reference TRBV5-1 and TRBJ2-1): KAGVTQTPRYLIKTRGQQVTLSCSPISGHRSVSWYQQTPGQGLQFLFEYFSETQRNKGNFPGRFSGRQFSNSRSEMNVSTLELGDSALYLCASSLTGSSYNEQFFGPGTRLTVL.

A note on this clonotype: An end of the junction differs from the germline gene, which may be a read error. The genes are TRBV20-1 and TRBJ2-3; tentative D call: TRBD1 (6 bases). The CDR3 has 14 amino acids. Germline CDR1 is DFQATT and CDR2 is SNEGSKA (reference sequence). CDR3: CSAPAEGVSDTRYF. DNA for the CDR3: TGCAGTGCTCCGGCCGAGGGGGTCTCAGATACGCGGTATTTT.

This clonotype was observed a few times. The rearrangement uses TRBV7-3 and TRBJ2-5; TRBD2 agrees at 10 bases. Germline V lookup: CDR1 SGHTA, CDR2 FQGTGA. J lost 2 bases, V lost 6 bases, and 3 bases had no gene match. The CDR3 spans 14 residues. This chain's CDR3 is CASSKAGGQETQYF. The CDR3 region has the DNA TGTGCCAGCAGTAAAGCGGGAGGGCAAGAGACCCAGTACTTC.

The CDR3 loop is CASSFSRGGGQPQHF. In DNA form, the CDR3 reads TGTGCCAGCAGTTTTTCCAGGGGCGGCGGCCAGCCCCAGCATTTT. The chain has TRBV28 and TRBJ1-5, with TRBD1 as a possible D gene (6 bases). CDR3 size: 15 residues. In germline, CDR1 is MDHEN, CDR2 SYDVKM. Trimming removed 3 bases from V and 7 bases from J, with 16 bases in between.

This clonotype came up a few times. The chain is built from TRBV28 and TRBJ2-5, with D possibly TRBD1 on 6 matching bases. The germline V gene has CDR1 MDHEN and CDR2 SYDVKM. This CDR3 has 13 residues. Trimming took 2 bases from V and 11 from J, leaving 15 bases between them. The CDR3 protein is CASSLEQGPPQYF. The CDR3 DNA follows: TGTGCCAGCAGTTTAGAACAGGGCCCACCTCAGTACTTC. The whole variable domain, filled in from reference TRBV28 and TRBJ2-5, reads DVKVTQSSRYLVKRTGEKVFLECVQDMDHENMFWYRQDPGLGLRLIYFSYDVKMKEKGDIPEGYSVSREKKERFSLILESASTNQTSMYLCASSLEQGPPQYFGPGTRLLVL.

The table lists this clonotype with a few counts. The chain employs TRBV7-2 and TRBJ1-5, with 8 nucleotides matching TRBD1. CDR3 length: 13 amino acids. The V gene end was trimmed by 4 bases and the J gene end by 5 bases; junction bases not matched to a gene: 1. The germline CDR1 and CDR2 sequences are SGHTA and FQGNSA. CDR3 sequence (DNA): TGTGCCAGCAGCTCACAGGGGGATCAGCCCCAGCATTTT. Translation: CASSSQGDQPQHF.

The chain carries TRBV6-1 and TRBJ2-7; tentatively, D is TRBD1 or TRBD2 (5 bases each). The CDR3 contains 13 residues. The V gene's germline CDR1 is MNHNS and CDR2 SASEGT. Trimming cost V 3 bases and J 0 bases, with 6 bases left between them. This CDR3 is CASSEGVSYEQYF. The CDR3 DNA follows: TGTGCCAGCAGTGAGGGGGTCTCCTACGAGCAGTACTTC.

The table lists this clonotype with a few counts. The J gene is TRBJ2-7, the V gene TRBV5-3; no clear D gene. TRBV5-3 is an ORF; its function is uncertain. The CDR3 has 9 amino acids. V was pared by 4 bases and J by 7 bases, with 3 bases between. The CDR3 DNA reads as TGTGCCAGAAGCCGGGAGCAGTACTTC. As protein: CARSREQYF.

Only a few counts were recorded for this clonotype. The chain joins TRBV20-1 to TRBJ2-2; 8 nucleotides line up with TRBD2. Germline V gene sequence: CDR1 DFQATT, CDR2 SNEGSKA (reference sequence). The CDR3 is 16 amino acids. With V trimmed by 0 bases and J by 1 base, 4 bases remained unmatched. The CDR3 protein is CSARDRGGWNTGELFF. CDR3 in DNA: TGCAGTGCTAGAGATCGGGGGGGGTGGAACACCGGGGAGCTGTTTTTT.

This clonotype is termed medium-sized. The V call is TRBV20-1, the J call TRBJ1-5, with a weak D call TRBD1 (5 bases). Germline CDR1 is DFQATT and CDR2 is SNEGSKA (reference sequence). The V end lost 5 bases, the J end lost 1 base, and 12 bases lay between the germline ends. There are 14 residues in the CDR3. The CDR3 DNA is TGCAGTGCTTCAGGGAACCCAAGCAATCAGCCCCAGCATTTT. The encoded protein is CSASGNPSNQPQHF.

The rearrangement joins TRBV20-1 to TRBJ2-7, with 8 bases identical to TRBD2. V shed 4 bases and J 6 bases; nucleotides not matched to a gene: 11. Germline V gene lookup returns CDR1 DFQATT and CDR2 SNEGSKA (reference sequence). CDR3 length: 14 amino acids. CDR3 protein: CSATRSGSWSEQYF. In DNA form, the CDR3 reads TGCAGTGCTACCCGGAGCGGGAGTTGGTCCGAGCAGTACTTC.

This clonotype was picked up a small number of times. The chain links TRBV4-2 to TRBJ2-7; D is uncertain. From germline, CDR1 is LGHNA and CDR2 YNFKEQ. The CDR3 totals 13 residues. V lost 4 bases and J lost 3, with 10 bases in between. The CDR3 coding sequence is TGTGCCAGCAGCCTGGAGCCTAGCTACGAGCAGTACTTC. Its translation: CASSLEPSYEQYF.

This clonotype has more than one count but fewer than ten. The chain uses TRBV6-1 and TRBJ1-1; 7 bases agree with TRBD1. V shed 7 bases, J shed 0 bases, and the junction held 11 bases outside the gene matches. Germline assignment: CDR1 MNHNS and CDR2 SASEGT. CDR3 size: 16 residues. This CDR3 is CASTYLTGLMNTEAFF. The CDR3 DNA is TGTGCCAGCACCTACCTGACAGGGCTAATGAACACTGAAGCTTTCTTT.

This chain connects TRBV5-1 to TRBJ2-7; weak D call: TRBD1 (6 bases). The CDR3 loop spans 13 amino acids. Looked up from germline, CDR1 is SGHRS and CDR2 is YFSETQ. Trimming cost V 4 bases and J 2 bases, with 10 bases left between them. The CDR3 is CASSRDNAYEQYF. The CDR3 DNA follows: TGCGCCAGCAGCAGGGACAACGCCTACGAGCAGTACTTC.

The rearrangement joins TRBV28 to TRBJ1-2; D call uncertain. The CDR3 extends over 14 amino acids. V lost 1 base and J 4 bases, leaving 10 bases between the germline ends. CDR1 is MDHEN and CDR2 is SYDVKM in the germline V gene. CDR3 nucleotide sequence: TGTGCCAGCAGTTTATCGGCAGCGACCTATGGCTACACCTTC. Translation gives CASSLSAATYGYTF.

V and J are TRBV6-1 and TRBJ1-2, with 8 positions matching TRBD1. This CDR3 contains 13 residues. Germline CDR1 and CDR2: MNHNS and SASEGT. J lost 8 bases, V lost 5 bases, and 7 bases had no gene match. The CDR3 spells CASSKGQGKGYTF. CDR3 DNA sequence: TGTGCCAGCAGTAAAGGACAGGGAAAAGGCTACACCTTC.

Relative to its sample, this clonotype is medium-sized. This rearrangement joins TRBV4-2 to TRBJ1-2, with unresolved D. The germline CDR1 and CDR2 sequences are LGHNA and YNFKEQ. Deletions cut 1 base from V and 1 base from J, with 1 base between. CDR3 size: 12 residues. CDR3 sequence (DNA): TGTGCCAGCAGCCAAGTTAACTATGGCTACACCTTC. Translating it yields CASSQVNYGYTF.

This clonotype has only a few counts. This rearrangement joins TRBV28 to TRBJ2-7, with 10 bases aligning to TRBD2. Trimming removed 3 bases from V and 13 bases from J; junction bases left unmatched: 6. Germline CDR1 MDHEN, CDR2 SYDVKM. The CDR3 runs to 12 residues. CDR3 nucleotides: TGTGCCAGCAGTTTCCTAGCGGGAGTCTCTTACTTC. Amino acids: CASSFLAGVSYF.

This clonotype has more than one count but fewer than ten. DNA of the CDR3: TGTGCCAGCAGCGGGACAGGCTACAATGAGCAGTTCTTC. As protein: CASSGTGYNEQFF. V is TRBV7-3 and J is TRBJ2-1, with TRBD1 matching over 8 bases. V shed 5 bases and J 3 bases; nucleotides not matched to a gene: 0. Germline lookup yields CDR1 SGHTA and CDR2 FQGTGA. The CDR3 length is 13 residues.

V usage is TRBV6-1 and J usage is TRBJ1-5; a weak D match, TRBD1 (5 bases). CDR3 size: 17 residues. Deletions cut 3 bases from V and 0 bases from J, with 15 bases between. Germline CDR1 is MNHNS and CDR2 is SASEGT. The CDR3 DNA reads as TGTGCCAGCAGTGAGTTTTGGACAAGAAATAGCAATCAGCCCCAGCATTTT. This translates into CASSEFWTRNSNQPQHF.

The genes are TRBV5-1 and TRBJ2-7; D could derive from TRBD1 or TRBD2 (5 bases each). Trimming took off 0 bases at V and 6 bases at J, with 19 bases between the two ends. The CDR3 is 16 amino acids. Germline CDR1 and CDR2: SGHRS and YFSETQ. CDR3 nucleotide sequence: TGCGCCAGCAGCTTGGGAATGAGGGACCCGCAGCGCGAGCAGTACTTC. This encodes CASSLGMRDPQREQYF.